This T cell receptor beta chain came from a study of molecular identifiers for immune sequencing clone quantification. Concerning this clonotype: A much larger clonotype is one base distant, so this may be a read error.

TCRdb ran MiXCR on the PCR reads and lists one entry per CDR3 protein. The sample contains more than 300,000 distinct CDR3 sequences, over 20% of which appear only once. The CDR3 is made up of 16 amino acids. The germline V gene encodes CDR1 SGDLS and CDR2 YYNGEE. This sequence originates from a human donor in good health. Some libraries in this study had Jurkat cell RNA spiked in. The V call is TRBV9, the J call TRBJ2-1; D remains ambiguous. Source material: naive CD8+ T cells from blood, with Jurkat cell RNA spiked in. Subset defined: FACS-sorted CD8+CD4-CCR7+CD45RA+ naive T cells. CDR3 nucleotides: TGTGCCAGCAGCGTAGGGGTTGGGGTTCGCTACAATAAGCAGTTCTTC. Translating it yields CASSVGVGVRYNKQFF.